The 9 T cell receptor beta chains listed next were all sequenced from one sample in a study of cytomegalovirus exposure and HLA in healthy donors. The PCR was carried out with 60 Vbeta primers and 13 Jbeta primers. Sequencing used immunoSEQ multiplex PCR; TCRdb keeps in-frame clones, though not all of them. The sample includes more than 110,000 clones, 65% to 85% of them seen just once. The material sequenced was PBMCs. The source of these receptors is a man in his fifties in good health and CMV-seronegative.

This clone showed up just a few times. The chain links TRBV29-1 to TRBJ2-5; TRBD1 matches 9 bases. The CDR3 has 16 amino acids. Trimming at V came to 6 bases and at J to 2 bases, leaving 13 bases not matched to a gene. CDR1 SQVTM and CDR2 ANQGSEA come from the germline V gene. CDR3 DNA sequence: TGCAGCGTGACATTCTTCCTGGGACAGGGACAAGAGACCCAGTACTTC. Translating it yields CSVTFFLGQGQETQYF.

Concerning this clone: This sample includes further DNA sequences coding for the same CDR3. The V gene is TRBV9, the J gene TRBJ2-1; TRBD2 agrees at 9 bases. V shed 4 bases and J 11 bases; nucleotides not matched to a gene: 16. The CDR3 runs 16 residues. The germline V gene has CDR1 SGDLS and CDR2 YYNGEE. The CDR3 sequence is CASSPSPPPGLAKQFF. CDR3 sequence (DNA): TGTGCCAGCAGCCCCTCCCCGCCCCCGGGACTAGCTAAGCAGTTCTTC.

V gene TRBV28 combines with J gene TRBJ2-7; a weak D match, TRBD1 (5 bases). The CDR3 is made up of 11 amino acids. Germline assignment: CDR1 MDHEN and CDR2 SYDVKM. V was trimmed by 10 bases and J by 2 bases, leaving 9 bases between them. This CDR3 reads CATRGPYEQYF. The CDR3 DNA is TGTGCCACAAGGGGTCCCTACGAGCAGTACTTC.

CDR3 sequence: CASSLQGNYEQYF. The CDR3 DNA reads as TGTGCCAGCAGCTTACAGGGGAACTACGAGCAGTACTTC. This chain connects TRBV11-1 to TRBJ2-7, with D possibly TRBD1 on 6 matching bases. Trimming cost V 2 bases and J 3 bases, with 8 bases left between them. The V gene's germline CDR1 is SGHAT and CDR2 FQDESV (reference sequence). The CDR3 covers 13 residues.

In its sample, this clone was seen once. The gene calls are TRBV2 and TRBJ2-3; 13 bases are shared with TRBD2. CDR1 SNHLY and CDR2 FYNNEI come from the germline V gene. V was pared by 7 bases and J by 3 bases, with 1 base of the junction left unmatched. The CDR3 consists of 14 residues. CDR3 DNA sequence: TGTGCCAGCAAGGGACTAGCGGGGACAGATACGCAGTATTTT. As protein: CASKGLAGTDTQYF.

Worth noting for this clone: This sample includes further DNA sequences coding for the same CDR3. The chain joins TRBV5-1 to TRBJ1-1; weak D call: TRBD1 (6 bases). Trimming removed 0 bases at V and 1 base at J, with 13 bases between. CDR1 and CDR2 from the germline V gene are SGHRS and YFSETQ. The CDR3 covers 16 residues. The CDR3 loop reads CASSLASGGWNTEAFF. The CDR3 DNA sequence: TGCGCCAGCAGCTTGGCCTCGGGGGGCTGGAACACTGAAGCTTTCTTT.

DNA for the CDR3: TGTGCCAGCAGCTTGGGCAGGGCCCTCAATGAAAAACTGTTTTTT. Its protein is CASSLGRALNEKLFF. J is TRBJ1-4 and V is TRBV5-6; TRBD1 is a possible D gene (5 bases). CDR1 is SGHDT and CDR2 is YYEEEE in the germline V gene. The CDR3 has 15 amino acids. The ends were cut back, 0 bases at V and 5 bases at J, with 11 bases in the middle. The full variable domain, completed using reference TRBV5-6 and TRBJ1-4, is DAGVTQSPTHLIKTRGQQVTLRCSPKSGHDTVSWYQQALGQGPQFIFQYYEEEERQRGNFPDRFSGHQFPNYSSELNVNALLLGDSALYLCASSLGRALNEKLFFGSGTQLSVL.

The chain uses TRBV6-1 and TRBJ2-5; possibly TRBD1 for D (5 bases). V lost 6 bases and J 4 bases, leaving 12 bases between the germline ends. There are 13 residues in the CDR3. Germline V gives CDR1 MNHNS, CDR2 SASEGT. The CDR3 DNA reads TGTGCCAGCAGATTCGAAGGGGTAGAGACCCAGTACTTC. Its translation is CASRFEGVETQYF.

In its sample, this clone was seen once. The chain combines TRBV5-1 with TRBJ2-5; 9 positions agree with TRBD2. This CDR3 region has 17 residues. V shed 5 bases and J 2 bases; nucleotides not matched to a gene: 13. Germline lookup yields CDR1 SGHRS and CDR2 YFSETQ. CDR3 amino acids: CASRTLPSGDTQETQYF. CDR3 nucleotide sequence: TGCGCCAGCAGGACACTACCTAGCGGGGATACTCAAGAGACCCAGTACTTC.